This TCR beta chain was identified in a study of blood T cell repertoires in COVID-19. Overall study context: COVID-19 samples collected from the United States, Italy and Spain covered acute and convalescent phases.

Cohorts were determined from participant-reported clinical history. Contact with a PCR-confirmed or clinician-diagnosed COVID-19 case occurred within 2 weeks of entry. Libraries were prepared by immunoSEQ multiplex PCR; TCRdb keeps only in-frame clonotypes and omits some of them. The sample records approximately 220,000 clones, 83% being singletons. The trim removed 8 bases at V and 14 bases at J, leaving 11 bases unmatched. The CDR3 spans 12 residues. Sample: PBMCs or T cells enriched from blood (not recorded which). This chain connects TRBV12-3 or TRBV12-4 to TRBJ2-1; 8 positions agree with TRBD1. This sequence originates from a woman aged 40 to 50 who had been exposed to COVID-19. The CDR3, as DNA: TGTGCCAGCGGATTCAGGGGGCTGGTCAAGTTCTTC. It codes for CASGFRGLVKFF.